This entry concerns a single T cell receptor beta chain. Its antigen is currently unknown. This sample was included in a study of T cell responses to AZD1222 COVID-19 vaccine. Study details: Some second doses came at about 4 weeks and others at about 12 weeks; these were pooled.

Study outcomes and limitations: The sample set comprised mostly white British donors with more females, and clonal diversity was possibly underestimated. Spike-specific TCR breadth and depth grew following two AZD1222 doses.

Sequencing used immunoSEQ multiplex PCR; TCRdb keeps in-frame clones, though not all of them. The sample lists some 130,000 clones, less than 95% occurring once. Deletions cut 5 bases from V and 5 bases from J, with 9 bases between. This CDR3 is built from 12 residues. Germline V gene data show CDR1 as MNHNY and CDR2 as SVGAGI (reference sequence). The chain combines TRBV6-6 with TRBJ1-2; D is unclear. Sequenced material: peripheral blood, taken on day 0 of AZD1222 vaccination. The origin of this receptor is an adult in good health. In nucleotides, the CDR3 is TGTGCCAGCAGTCCCAGACATTATGGCTACACCTTC. It codes for CASSPRHYGYTF.